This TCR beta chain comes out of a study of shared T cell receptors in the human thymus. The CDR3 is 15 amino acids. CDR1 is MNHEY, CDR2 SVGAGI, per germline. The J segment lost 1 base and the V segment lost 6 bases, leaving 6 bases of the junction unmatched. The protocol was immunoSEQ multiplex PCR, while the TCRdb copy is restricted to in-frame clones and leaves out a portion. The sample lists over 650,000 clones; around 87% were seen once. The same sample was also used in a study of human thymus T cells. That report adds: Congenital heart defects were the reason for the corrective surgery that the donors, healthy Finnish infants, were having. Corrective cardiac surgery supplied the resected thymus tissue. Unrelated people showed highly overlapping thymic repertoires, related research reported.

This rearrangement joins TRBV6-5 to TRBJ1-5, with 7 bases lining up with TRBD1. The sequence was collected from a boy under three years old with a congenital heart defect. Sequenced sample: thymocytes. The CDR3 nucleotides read TGTGCCAGCAGCAGCAGGGGGTCCAGCAATCAGCCCCAGCATTTT. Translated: CASSSRGSSNQPQHF.